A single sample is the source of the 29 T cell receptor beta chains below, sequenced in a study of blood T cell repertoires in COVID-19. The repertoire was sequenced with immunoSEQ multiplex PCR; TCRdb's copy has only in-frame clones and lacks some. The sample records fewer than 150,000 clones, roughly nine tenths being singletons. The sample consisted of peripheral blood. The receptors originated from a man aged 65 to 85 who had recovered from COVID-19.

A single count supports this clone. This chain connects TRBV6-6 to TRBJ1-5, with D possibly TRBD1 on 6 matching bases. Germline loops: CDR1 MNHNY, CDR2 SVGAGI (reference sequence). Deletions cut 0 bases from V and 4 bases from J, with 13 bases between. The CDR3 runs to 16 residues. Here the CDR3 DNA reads TGTGCCAGCAGTTACTCGAGACGGACAGTGAATCAGCCCCAGCATTTT. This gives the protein CASSYSRRTVNQPQHF.

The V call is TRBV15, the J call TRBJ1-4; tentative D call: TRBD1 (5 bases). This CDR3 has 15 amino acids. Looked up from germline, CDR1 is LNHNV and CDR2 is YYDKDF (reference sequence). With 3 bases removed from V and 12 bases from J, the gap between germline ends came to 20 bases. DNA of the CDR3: TGTGCCACCAGCAGGCTAGTGGGGACGGGGGATCAACTGTTTTTT. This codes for CATSRLVGTGDQLFF.

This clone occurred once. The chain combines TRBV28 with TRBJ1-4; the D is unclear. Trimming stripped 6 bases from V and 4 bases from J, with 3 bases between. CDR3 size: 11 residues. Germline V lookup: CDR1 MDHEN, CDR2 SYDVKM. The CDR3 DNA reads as TGTGCCAGCAGCCTTAATGAAAAACTGTTTTTT. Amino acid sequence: CASSLNEKLFF.

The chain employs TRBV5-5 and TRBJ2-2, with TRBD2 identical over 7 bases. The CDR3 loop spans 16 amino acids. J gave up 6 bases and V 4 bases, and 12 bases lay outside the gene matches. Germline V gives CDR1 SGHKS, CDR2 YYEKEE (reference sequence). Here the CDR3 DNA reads TGTGCCAGCAGCAGAAGGGACTACGGTCTCCCCGGGGAGCTGTTTTTT. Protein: CASSRRDYGLPGELFF. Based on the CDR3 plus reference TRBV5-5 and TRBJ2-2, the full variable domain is DAGVTQSPTHLIKTRGQQVTLRCSPISGHKSVSWYQQVLGQGPQFIFQYYEKEERGRGNFPDRFSARQFPNYSSELNVNALLLGDSALYLCASSRRDYGLPGELFFGEGSRLTVL.

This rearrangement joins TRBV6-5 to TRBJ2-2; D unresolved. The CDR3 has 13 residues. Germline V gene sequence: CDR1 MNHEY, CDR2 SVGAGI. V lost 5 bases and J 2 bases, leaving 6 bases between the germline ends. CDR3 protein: CASSILNTGELFF. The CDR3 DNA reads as TGTGCCAGCAGTATACTTAACACCGGGGAGCTGTTTTTT.

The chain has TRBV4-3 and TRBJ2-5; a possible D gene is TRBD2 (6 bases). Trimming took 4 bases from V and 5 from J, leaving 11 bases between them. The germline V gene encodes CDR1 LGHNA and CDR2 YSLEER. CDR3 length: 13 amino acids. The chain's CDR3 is CASSRAGTETQYF. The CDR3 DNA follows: TGCGCCAGCAGCCGGGCGGGGACGGAGACCCAGTACTTC.

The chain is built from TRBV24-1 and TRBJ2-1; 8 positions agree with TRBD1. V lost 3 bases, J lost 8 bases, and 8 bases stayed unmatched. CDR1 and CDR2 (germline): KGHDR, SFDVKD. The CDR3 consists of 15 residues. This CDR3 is CATSDVGTGRHEQFF. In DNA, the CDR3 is TGTGCCACCAGTGATGTGGGGACAGGCAGGCATGAGCAGTTCTTC.

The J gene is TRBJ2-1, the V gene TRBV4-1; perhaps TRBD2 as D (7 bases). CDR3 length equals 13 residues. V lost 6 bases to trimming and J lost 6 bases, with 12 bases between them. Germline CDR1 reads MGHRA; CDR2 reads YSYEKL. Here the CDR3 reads CASSGGGINEQFF. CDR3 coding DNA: TGCGCCAGCAGTGGGGGGGGCATCAATGAGCAGTTCTTC.

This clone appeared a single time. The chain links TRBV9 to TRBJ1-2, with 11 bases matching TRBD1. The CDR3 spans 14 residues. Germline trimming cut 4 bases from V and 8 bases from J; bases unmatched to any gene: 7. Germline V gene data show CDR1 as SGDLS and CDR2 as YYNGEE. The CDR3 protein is CASSSGQGAGGYTF. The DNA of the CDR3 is TGTGCCAGCAGCTCAGGACAGGGGGCAGGAGGCTACACCTTC.

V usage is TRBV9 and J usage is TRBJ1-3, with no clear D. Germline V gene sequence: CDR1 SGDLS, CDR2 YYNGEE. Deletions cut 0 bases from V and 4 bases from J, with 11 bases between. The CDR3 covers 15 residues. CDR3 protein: CASSVGGRSGNTIYF. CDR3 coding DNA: TGTGCCAGCAGCGTAGGAGGGAGGTCGGGAAACACCATATATTTT. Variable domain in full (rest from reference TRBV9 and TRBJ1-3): DSGVTQTPKHLITATGQRVTLRCSPRSGDLSVYWYQQSLDQGLQFLIQYYNGEERAKGNILERFSAQQFPDLHSELNLSSLELGDSALYFCASSVGGRSGNTIYFGEGSWLTVV.

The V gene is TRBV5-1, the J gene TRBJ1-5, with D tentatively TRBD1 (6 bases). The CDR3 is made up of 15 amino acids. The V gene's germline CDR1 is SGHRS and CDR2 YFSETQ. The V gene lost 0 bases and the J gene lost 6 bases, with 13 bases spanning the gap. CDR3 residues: CASSLGQGTSQPQHF. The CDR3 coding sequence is TGCGCCAGCAGCTTGGGGCAGGGGACATCTCAGCCCCAGCATTTT.

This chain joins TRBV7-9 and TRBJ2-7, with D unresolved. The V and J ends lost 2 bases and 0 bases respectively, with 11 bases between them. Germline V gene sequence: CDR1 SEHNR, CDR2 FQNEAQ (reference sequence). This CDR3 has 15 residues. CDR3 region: CASSLTWRSSYEQYF. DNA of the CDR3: TGTGCCAGCAGCTTAACGTGGCGGAGCTCCTACGAGCAGTACTTC. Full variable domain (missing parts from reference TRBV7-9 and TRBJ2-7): DTGVSQNPRHKITKRGQNVTFRCDPISEHNRLYWYRQTLGQGPEFLTYFQNEAQLEKSRLLSDRFSAERPKGSFSTLEIQRTEQGDSAMYLCASSLTWRSSYEQYFGPGTRLTVT.

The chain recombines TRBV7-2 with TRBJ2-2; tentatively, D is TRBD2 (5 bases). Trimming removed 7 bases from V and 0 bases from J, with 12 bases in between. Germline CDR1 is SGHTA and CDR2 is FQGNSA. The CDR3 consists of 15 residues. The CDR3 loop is CASNREGTNTGELFF. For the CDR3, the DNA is TGTGCCAGCAACCGCGAGGGAACGAACACCGGGGAGCTGTTTTTT.

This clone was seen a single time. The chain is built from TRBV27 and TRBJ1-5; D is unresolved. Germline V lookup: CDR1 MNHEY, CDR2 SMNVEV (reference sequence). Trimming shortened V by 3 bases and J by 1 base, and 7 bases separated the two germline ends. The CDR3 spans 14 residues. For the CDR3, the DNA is TGTGCCAGCAGTTTCTCAGGAAGCAATCAGCCCCAGCATTTT. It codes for CASSFSGSNQPQHF.

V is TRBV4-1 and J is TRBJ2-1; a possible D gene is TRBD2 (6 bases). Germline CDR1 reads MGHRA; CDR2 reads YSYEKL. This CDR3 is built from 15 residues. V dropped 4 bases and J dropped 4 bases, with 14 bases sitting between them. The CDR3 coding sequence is TGCGCCAGCAGCCTCGAGCCGGGAGCTTACAATGAGCAGTTCTTC. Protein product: CASSLEPGAYNEQFF.

The CDR3 here is CASSGLAGGDTQYF. CDR3 DNA sequence: TGTGCCAGCAGTGGACTAGCGGGAGGTGATACGCAGTATTTT. The chain uses TRBV27 and TRBJ2-3, with 14 bases matching TRBD2. The CDR3 extends over 14 amino acids. CDR1 and CDR2 from the germline V gene are MNHEY and SMNVEV (reference sequence). Losses at the gene ends were 5 bases for V and 6 bases for J; bases not matched to a gene: 1.

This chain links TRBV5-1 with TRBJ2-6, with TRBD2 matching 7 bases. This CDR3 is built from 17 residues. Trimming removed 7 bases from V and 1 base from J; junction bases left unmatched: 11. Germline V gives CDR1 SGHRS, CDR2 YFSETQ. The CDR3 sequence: CASAPAASGSGANVLTF. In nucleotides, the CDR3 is TGCGCCAGCGCCCCGGCGGCTAGCGGATCTGGGGCCAACGTCCTGACTTTC.

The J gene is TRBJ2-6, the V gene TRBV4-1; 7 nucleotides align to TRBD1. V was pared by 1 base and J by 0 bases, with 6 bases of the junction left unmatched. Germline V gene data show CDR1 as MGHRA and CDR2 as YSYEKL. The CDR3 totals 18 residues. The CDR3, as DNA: TGCGCCAGCAGCCAAGGCCGCAGGGGGAGCTCTGGGGCCAACGTCCTGACTTTC. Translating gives CASSQGRRGSSGANVLTF.

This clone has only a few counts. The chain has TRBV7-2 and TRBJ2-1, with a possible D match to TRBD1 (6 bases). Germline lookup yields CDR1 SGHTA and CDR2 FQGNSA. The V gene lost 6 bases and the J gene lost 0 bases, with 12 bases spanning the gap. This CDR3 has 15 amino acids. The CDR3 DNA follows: TGTGCCAGCAGTCCTCAGGGGTTCTCCTACAATGAGCAGTTCTTC. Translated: CASSPQGFSYNEQFF.

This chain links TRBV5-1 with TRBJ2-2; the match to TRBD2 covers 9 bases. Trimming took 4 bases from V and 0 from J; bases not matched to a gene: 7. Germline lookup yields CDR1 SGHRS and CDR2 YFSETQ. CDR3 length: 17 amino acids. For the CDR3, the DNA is TGCGCCAGCAGCGGGCAAGCGGGGGGCACGAACACCGGGGAGCTGTTTTTT. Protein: CASSGQAGGTNTGELFF.

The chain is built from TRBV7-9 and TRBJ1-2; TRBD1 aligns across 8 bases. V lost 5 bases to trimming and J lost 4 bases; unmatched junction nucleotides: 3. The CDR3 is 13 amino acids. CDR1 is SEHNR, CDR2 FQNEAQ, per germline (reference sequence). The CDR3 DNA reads TGTGCCAGCAGCAAGGACAGGGCCTATGGCTACACCTTC. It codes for CASSKDRAYGYTF.

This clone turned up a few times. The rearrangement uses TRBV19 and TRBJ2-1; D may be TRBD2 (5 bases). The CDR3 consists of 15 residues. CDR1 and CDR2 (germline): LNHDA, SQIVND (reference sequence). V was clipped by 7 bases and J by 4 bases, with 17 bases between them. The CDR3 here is CASTPNSRGYNEQFF. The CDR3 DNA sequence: TGTGCCAGTACCCCTAATAGCCGGGGATACAATGAGCAGTTCTTC.

CDR3 DNA: TGTGCCATCAGTGAGGGGCAGGGGGGTACAAATTACCAAGAGACCCAGTACTTC. It encodes CAISEGQGGTNYQETQYF. The chain links TRBV10-3 to TRBJ2-5; possible D gene TRBD1, 7 bases. This CDR3 is built from 18 residues. Looked up from germline, CDR1 is ENHRY and CDR2 is SYGVKD. The V gene lost 2 bases and the J gene lost 0 bases, with 19 bases spanning the gap.

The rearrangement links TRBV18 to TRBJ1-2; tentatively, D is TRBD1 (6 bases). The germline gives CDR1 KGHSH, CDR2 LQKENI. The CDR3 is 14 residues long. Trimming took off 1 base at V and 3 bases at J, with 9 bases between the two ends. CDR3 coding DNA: TGTGCCAGCTCACCACAGGGGGTAGACTATGGCTACACCTTC. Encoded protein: CASSPQGVDYGYTF.

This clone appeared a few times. The DNA of the CDR3 is TGTGCCAGCAGCTTCCAGGGAATCCCATTCTACAATGAGCAGTTCTTC. Amino acid sequence: CASSFQGIPFYNEQFF. This chain links TRBV5-8 with TRBJ2-1, with D possibly matching TRBD1 (5 bases). V was trimmed by 2 bases and J by 3 bases, leaving 15 bases between them. Germline CDR1 reads SGHTS; CDR2 reads YDEGEE. The CDR3 is 16 amino acids.

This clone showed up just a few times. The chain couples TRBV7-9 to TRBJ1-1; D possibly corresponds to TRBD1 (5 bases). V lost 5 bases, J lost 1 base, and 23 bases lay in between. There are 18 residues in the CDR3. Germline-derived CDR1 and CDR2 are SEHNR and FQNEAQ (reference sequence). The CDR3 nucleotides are TGTGCCAGCAGCCCTGGACTAAAACCGACAGTCCCGAACACTGAAGCTTTCTTT. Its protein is CASSPGLKPTVPNTEAFF. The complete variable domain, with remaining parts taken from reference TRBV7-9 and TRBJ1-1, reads DTGVSQNPRHKITKRGQNVTFRCDPISEHNRLYWYRQTLGQGPEFLTYFQNEAQLEKSRLLSDRFSAERPKGSFSTLEIQRTEQGDSAMYLCASSPGLKPTVPNTEAFFGQGTRLTVV.

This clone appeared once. The CDR3 loop is CASSQDSAGNYGYTF. The CDR3 DNA follows: TGCGCCAGCAGCCAAGATTCGGCAGGGAACTATGGCTACACCTTC. The chain combines TRBV4-3 with TRBJ1-2; possibly TRBD1 for D (5 bases). There are 15 residues in the CDR3. V lost 0 bases, J lost 2 bases, and 10 bases lay in between. Germline V CDR1 and CDR2: LGHNA, YSLEER.

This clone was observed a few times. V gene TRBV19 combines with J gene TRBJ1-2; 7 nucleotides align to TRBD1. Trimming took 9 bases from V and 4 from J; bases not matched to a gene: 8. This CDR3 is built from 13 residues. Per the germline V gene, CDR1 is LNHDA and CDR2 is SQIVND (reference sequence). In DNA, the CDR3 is TGTGCCAGCCAGGACAGGTCAGGCTATGGCTACACCTTC. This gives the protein CASQDRSGYGYTF. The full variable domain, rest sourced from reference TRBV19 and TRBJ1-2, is DGGITQSPKYLFRKEGQNVTLSCEQNLNHDAMYWYRQDPGQGLRLIYYSQIVNDFQKGDIAEGYSVSREKKESFPLTVTSAQKNPTAFYLCASQDRSGYGYTFGSGTRLTVV.

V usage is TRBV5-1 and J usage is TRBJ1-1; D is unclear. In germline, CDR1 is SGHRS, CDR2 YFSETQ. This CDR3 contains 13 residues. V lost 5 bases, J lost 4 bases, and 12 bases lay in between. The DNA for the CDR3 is TGCGCCAGCAGTTCCCTACGTGGCACTGAAGCTTTCTTT. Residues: CASSSLRGTEAFF.